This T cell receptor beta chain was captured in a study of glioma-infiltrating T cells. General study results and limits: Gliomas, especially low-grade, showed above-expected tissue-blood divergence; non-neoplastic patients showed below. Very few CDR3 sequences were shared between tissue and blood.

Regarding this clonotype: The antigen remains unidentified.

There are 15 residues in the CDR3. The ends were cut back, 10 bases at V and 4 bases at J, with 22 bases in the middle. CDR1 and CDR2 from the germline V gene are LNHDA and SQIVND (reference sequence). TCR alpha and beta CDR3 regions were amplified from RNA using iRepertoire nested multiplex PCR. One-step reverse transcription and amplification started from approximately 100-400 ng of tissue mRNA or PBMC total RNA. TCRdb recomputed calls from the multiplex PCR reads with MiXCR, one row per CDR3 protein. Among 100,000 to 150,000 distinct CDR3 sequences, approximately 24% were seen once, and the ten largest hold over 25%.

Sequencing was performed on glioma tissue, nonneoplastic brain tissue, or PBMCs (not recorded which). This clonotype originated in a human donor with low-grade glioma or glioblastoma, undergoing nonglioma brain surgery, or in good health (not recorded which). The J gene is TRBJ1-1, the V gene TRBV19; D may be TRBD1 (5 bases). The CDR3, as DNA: TGTGCCACCTCTCGGCAGGGCAATGGGGTCACTGAAGCTTTCTTT. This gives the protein CATSRQGNGVTEAFF.